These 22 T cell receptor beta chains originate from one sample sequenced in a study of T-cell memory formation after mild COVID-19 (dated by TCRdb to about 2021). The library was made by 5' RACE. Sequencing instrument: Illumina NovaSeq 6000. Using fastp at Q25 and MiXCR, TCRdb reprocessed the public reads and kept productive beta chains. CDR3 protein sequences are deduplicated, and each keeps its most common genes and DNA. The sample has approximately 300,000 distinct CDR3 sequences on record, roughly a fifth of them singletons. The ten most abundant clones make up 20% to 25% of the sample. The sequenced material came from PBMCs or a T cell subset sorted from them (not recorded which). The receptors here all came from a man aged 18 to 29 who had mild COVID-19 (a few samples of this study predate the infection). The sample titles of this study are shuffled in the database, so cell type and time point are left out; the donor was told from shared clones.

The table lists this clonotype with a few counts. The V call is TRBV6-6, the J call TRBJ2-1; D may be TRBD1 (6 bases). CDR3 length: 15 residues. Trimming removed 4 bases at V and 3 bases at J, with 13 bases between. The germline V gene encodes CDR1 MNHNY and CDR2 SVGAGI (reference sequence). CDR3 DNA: TGTGCCAGCAGTTCGACCCGACAGGTCTACAATGAGCAGTTCTTC. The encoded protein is CASSSTRQVYNEQFF.

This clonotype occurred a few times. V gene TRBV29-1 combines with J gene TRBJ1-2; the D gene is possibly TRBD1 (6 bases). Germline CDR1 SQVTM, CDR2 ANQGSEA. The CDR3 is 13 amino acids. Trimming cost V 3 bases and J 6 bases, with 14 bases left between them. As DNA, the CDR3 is TGCAGCGTTGAGCCGGGGGGGCAGGATGGCTACACCTTC. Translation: CSVEPGGQDGYTF.

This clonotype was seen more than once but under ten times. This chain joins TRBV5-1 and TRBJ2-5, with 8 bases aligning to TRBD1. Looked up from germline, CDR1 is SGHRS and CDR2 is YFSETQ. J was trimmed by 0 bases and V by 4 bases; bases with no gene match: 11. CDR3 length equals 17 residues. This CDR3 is CASSRGQGQINQETQYF. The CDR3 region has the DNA TGCGCCAGCAGCCGCGGACAGGGCCAAATTAACCAAGAGACCCAGTACTTC. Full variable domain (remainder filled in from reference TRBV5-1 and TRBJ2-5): KAGVTQTPRYLIKTRGQQVTLSCSPISGHRSVSWYQQTPGQGLQFLFEYFSETQRNKGNFPGRFSGRQFSNSRSEMNVSTLELGDSALYLCASSRGQGQINQETQYFGPGTRLLVL.

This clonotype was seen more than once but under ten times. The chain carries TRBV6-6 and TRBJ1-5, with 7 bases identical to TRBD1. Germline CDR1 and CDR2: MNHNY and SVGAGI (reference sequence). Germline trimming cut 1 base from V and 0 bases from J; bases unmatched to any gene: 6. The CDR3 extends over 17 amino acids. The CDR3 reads CASSYWGGDSSNQPQHF. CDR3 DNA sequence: TGTGCCAGCAGTTACTGGGGCGGGGACAGTAGCAATCAGCCCCAGCATTTT.

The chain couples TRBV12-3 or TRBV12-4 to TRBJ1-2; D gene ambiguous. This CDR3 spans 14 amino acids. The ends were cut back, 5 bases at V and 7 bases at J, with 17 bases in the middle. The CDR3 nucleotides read TGTGCCAGCAGTACGACACGGGCCAAGGGTGGCTACACCTTC. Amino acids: CASSTTRAKGGYTF.

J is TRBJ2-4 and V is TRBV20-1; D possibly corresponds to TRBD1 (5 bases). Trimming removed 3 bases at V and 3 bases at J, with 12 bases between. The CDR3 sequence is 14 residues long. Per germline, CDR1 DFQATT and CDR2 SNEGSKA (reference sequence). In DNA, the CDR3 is TGCAGTGCTAGGCCAGACAGAGGCAAAAACATTCAGTACTTC. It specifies CSARPDRGKNIQYF.

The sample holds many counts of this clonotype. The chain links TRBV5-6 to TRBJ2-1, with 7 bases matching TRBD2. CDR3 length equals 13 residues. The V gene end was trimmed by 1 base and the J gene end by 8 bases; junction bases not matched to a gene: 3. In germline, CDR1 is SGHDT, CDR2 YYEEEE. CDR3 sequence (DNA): TGTGCCAGCAGCTTGATACGGGGGGATGAGCAGTTCTTC. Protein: CASSLIRGDEQFF.

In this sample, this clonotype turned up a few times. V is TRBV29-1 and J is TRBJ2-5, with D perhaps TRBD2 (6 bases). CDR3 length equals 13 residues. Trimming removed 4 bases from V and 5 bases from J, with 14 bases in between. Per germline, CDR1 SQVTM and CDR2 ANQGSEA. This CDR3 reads CSVAWGEWETQYF. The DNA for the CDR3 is TGCAGCGTTGCTTGGGGGGAATGGGAGACCCAGTACTTC.

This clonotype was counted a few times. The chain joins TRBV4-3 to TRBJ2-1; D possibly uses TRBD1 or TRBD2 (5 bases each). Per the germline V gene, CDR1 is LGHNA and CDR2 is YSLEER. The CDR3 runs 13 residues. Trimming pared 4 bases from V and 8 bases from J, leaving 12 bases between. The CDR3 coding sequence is TGCGCCAGCAGCCCGGGACCCGGATATGAGCAGTTCTTC. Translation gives CASSPGPGYEQFF.

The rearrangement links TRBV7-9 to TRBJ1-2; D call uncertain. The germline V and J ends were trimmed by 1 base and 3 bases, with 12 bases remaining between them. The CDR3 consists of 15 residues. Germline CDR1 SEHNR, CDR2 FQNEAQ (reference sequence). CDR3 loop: CASSLGAAVDYGYTF. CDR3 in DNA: TGTGCCAGCAGCTTAGGGGCCGCGGTGGACTATGGCTACACCTTC.

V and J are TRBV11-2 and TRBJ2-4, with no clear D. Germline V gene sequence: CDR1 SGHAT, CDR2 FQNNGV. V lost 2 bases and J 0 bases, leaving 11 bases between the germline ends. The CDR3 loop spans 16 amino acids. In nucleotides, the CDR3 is TGTGCCAGCAGCTTAATTAACGGGCTAGCCAAAAACATTCAGTACTTC. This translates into CASSLINGLAKNIQYF.

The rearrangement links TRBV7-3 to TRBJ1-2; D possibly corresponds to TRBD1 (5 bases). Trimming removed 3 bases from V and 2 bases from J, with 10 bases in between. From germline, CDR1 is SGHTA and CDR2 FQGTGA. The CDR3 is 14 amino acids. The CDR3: CASSFGAGNYGYTF. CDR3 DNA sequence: TGTGCCAGCAGCTTCGGGGCAGGGAACTATGGCTACACCTTC.

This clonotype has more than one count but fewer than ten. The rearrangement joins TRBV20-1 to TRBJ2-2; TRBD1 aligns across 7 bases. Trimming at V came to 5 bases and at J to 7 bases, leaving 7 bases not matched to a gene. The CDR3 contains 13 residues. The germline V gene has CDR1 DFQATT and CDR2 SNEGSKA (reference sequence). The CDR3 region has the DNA TGCAGTGCTCGAGTACAGGGGAACGGGGAGCTGTTTTTT. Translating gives CSARVQGNGELFF.

CDR3: CASSHGPGYTF. Here the CDR3 DNA reads TGTGCCAGCAGCCACGGTCCTGGCTACACCTTC. This chain links TRBV3-1 with TRBJ1-2; unclear D gene. Trimming stripped 3 bases from V and 7 bases from J, with 6 bases between. This CDR3 comprises 11 residues. Germline CDR1 reads LGHDT; CDR2 reads YNNKEL (reference sequence). The complete variable domain, with remaining parts taken from reference TRBV3-1 and TRBJ1-2, reads DTAVSQTPKYLVTQMGNDKSIKCEQNLGHDTMYWYKQDSKKFLKIMFSYNNKELIINETVPNRFSPKSPDKAHLNLHINSLELGDSAVYFCASSHGPGYTFGSGTRLTVV.

CDR3 nucleotides: TGTGCCAGCAGCCCCACGCGGGGGGGCAGGAATACGCAGTATTTT. Encoded protein: CASSPTRGGRNTQYF. The chain joins TRBV7-2 to TRBJ2-3, with 9 bases lining up with TRBD2. The ends lost 5 bases at V and 7 bases at J; junction bases unmatched: 10. The CDR3 has 15 amino acids. Germline values: CDR1 SGHTA, CDR2 FQGNSA.

This CDR3 is CAWDRGRIVETQYF. The CDR3, as DNA: TGTGCCTGGGACAGGGGGAGGATTGTGGAGACCCAGTACTTC. The chain has TRBV30 and TRBJ2-5, with 9 bases lining up with TRBD1. J gave up 5 bases and V 5 bases, and 9 bases lay outside the gene matches. CDR1 and CDR2 (germline): GTSNPN, SVGIG (reference sequence). The CDR3 loop spans 14 amino acids. Full variable domain (remainder filled in from reference TRBV30 and TRBJ2-5): SQTIHQWPATLVQPVGSPLSLECTVEGTSNPNLYWYRQAAGRGLQLLFYSVGIGQISSEVPQNLSASRPQDRQFILSSKKLLLSDSGFYLCAWDRGRIVETQYFGPGTRLLVL.

In DNA, the CDR3 is TGTGCCAGCACCCTATATGGGACCACTGAAGCTTTCTTT. As protein: CASTLYGTTEAFF. The chain carries TRBV28 and TRBJ1-1, with D possibly being TRBD1 (5 bases). The CDR3 loop spans 13 amino acids. V was shortened by 7 bases and J by 4 bases, with 13 bases between the two germline ends. Germline V lookup: CDR1 MDHEN, CDR2 SYDVKM. The whole variable domain, filled in from reference TRBV28 and TRBJ1-1, reads DVKVTQSSRYLVKRTGEKVFLECVQDMDHENMFWYRQDPGLGLRLIYFSYDVKMKEKGDIPEGYSVSREKKERFSLILESASTNQTSMYLCASTLYGTTEAFFGQGTRLTVV.

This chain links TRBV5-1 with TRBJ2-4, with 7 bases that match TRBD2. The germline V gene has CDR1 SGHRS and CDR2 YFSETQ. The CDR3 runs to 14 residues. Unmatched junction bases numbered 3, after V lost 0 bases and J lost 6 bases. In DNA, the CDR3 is TGCGCCAGCAGCTTGGAGGGGAGGGGAAACATTCAGTACTTC. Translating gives CASSLEGRGNIQYF.

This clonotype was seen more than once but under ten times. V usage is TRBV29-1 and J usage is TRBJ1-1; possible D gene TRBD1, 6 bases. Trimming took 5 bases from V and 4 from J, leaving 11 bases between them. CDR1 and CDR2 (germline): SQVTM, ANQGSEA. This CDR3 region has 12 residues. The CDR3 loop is CSVQGYGTEAFF. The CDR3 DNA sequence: TGCAGCGTTCAGGGGTACGGCACTGAAGCTTTCTTT.

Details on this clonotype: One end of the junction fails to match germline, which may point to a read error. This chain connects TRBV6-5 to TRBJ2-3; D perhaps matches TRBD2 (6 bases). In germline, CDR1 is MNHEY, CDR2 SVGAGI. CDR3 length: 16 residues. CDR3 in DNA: TGTGCCAGCAGTCACTCCGGGGGAGGCCCACCAGATACGCAGTATTTT. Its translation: CASSHSGGGPPDTQYF.

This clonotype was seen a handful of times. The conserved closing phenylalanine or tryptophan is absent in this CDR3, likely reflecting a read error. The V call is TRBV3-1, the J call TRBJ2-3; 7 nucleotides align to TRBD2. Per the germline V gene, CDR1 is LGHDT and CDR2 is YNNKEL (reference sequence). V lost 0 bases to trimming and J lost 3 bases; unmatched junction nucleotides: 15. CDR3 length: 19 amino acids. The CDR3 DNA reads TGTGCCAGCAGCCAAGATGGTTGGGGGTTGAGCGGGGATACAGATACGCAGTATTCT. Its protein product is CASSQDGWGLSGDTDTQYS.

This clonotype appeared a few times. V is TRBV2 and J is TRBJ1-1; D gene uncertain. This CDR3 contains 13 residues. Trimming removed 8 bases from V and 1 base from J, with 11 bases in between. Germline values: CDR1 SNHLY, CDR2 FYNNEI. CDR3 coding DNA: TGTGCCAGCCCGGGCAGGAGGAACACTGAAGCTTTCTTT. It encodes CASPGRRNTEAFF. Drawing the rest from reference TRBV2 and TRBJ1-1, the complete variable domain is EPEVTQTPSHQVTQMGQEVILRCVPISNHLYFYWYRQILGQKVEFLVSFYNNEISEKSEIFDDQFSVERPDGSNFTLKIRSTKLEDSAMYFCASPGRRNTEAFFGQGTRLTVV.